This T cell receptor (beta chain) was sequenced in a study of shared clonotypes between healthy human individuals. Only CD45RO-negative cells positively selected for CCR7 counted as naive CD8 cells, so terminally differentiated effector memory CD45RA+ cells were excluded. On sorted subsets, replicate PCRs used 150 to 250 ng DNA, or about 30,000 T cell genomes. Method: immunoSEQ multiplex PCR; TCRdb's copy keeps in-frame clones and lacks some. The table includes around 640,000 clones, approximately 96% detected once. Comments on this clone: Distinct nucleotide sequences in the sample also encode this CDR3.

The sequenced sample was naive CD8+ T cells sorted from blood. The sequence was obtained from a woman aged 30 to 39 in good health.

CDR3 loop: CASSRTEAFF. DNA of the CDR3: TGTGCCAGCAGCAGGACAGAAGCTTTCTTT. The chain employs TRBV7-9 and TRBJ1-1; a weak D match, TRBD1 (5 bases). Germline V gene data show CDR1 as SEHNR and CDR2 as FQNEAQ (reference sequence). CDR3 length equals 10 residues. The V end lost 5 bases, the J end lost 8 bases, and 6 bases lay between the germline ends. The full variable domain, with the rest looked up from reference TRBV7-9 and TRBJ1-1, is DTGVSQNPRHKITKRGQNVTFRCDPISEHNRLYWYRQTLGQGPEFLTYFQNEAQLEKSRLLSDRFSAERPKGSFSTLEIQRTEQGDSAMYLCASSRTEAFFGQGTRLTVV.